The rows below give T cell receptor beta chains drawn from one sample of a study of shared clonotypes between healthy human individuals. Method: immunoSEQ multiplex PCR; TCRdb's copy keeps in-frame clones and lacks some. The sample has 2 million to 2.5 million clones, 90% to 97% seen once. The sample taken for sequencing was naive CD4+ T cells sorted from blood. The receptors come from a man younger than 35 in good health. Each CDR3 is given with its conserved first and last residue. The D gene is left open where the match is weak. Clone size appears in some rows only: once, few, many, or a class for an expanded clone.

TRBJ1-6 . TRBV5-1 . TGCGCCAGCAGCATAGGGAGCAATTCACCCCTCCACTTT CASSIGSNSPLHF
TRBJ1-2 . TRBV6-6 TRBD1 TGTGCCAGCAGGCCGGGACAGGGTTTCTATGGCTACACCTTC CASRPGQGFYGYTF
TRBJ1-4 . TRBV30 . TGTGCCTGGAGTCAGACCCCCGAAAAACTGTTTTTT CAWSQTPEKLFF
TRBJ1-1 . TRBV10-3 . TGTGCCATCAGTGTGACAGCCTGGGACACTGAAGCTTTCTTT CAISVTAWDTEAFF
TRBJ1-6 once TRBV7-9 . TGTGCCAGCAGCTACGGACAGCAGAGCTCCTATAATTCACCCCTCCACTTT CASSYGQQSSYNSPLHF
TRBJ2-1 . TRBV11-2 . TGTGCCAGCAGCCCGGGACTCGGCGAGCAGTTCTTC CASSPGLGEQFF
TRBJ1-1 once TRBV6-6 . TGTGCCAGCAGTTATGGGCAGAGGAACACTGAAGCTTTCTTT CASSYGQRNTEAFF
TRBJ2-1 . TRBV10-3 . TGTGCCATCAGTGAGTTCGCGGGGGCTCGGGATGAGCAGTTCTTC CAISEFAGARDEQFF
TRBJ1-1 . TRBV15 . TGTGCCACCAGCAGAGATGAATGGCTCGTTGGGACTGAAGCTTTCTTT CATSRDEWLVGTEAFF
TRBJ1-1 . TRBV6-1 . TGTGCCACCTCAGAAGCTTTCTTT CATSEAFF
TRBJ2-7 . TRBV6-1 TRBD1 TGTGCCAGCAGCACACAGCAAGGGGGCCCCTACGAGCAGTACTTC CASSTQQGGPYEQYF
TRBJ1-5 . TRBV27 . TGTGCCAGCAGTTCAAATTCGGGAAATCAGCCCCAGCATTTT CASSSNSGNQPQHF
TRBJ2-3 once TRBV28 . TGTGCCAGCAGCACTCCGGGACTTTCCACAGATACGCAGTATTTT CASSTPGLSTDTQYF
TRBJ2-7 . TRBV30 . TGTGCCTGGGGGGGCTACAGGGCGAGCTCCTACGAGCAGTACTTC CAWGGYRASSYEQYF
TRBJ2-7 once TRBV7-2 TRBD1 TGTGCCAGCAGCCTTGACAGGGCCAGATCTTACGAGCAGTACTTC CASSLDRARSYEQYF
TRBJ1-3 . TRBV10-3 . TGTGCCATCAGTGAACAGGGAGGATACACCATATATTTT CAISEQGGYTIYF
TRBJ2-3 . TRBV7-8 TRBD2 TGTGCCAGCAGCTTAGCGCCAGCGGGGGCCACAGATACGCAGTATTTT CASSLAPAGATDTQYF
TRBJ1-4 . TRBV10-2 . TGCGCCAGCAGGGGTCTCGAGGCGAATGAAAAACTGTTTTTT CASRGLEANEKLFF
TRBJ2-1 . TRBV5-1 . TGCGCCAGCAGCTTGGCAGGGTGGTCCTACAATGAGCAGTTCTTC CASSLAGWSYNEQFF
TRBJ1-1 . TRBV9 . TGTGCCAGCAGCGTAGTAGGGTCGGGGGATACTGAAGCTTTCTTT CASSVVGSGDTEAFF
TRBJ2-5 . TRBV29-1 TRBD2 TGCAGCGTTGAAGACCCTAGCGGGAAGGGGACCCAGTACTTC CSVEDPSGKGTQYF
TRBJ1-6 . TRBV19 TRBD1 TGTGCCAGTAGTAAAGACAGGGACTCACCCCTCCACTTT CASSKDRDSPLHF
TRBJ2-1 once TRBV4-3 . TGCGCCAGCAGCCAAGATTACAAGCTCTTTCAGTTCTTC CASSQDYKLFQFF
TRBJ1-6 . TRBV5-6 . TGTGCCAGCAGCCCTATCTGGACAGATTCTAATTCACCCCTCCACTTT CASSPIWTDSNSPLHF
TRBJ2-1 . TRBV7-9 . TGTGCCAGCACCCCGGGCTACTCGGGGAGCTCCTACAATGAGCAGTTCTTC CASTPGYSGSSYNEQFF
TRBJ2-3 . TRBV7-2 TRBD2 TGTGCCAGCAGCTTAAATGCGGGAGGGGCCGGGGATACGCAGTATTTT CASSLNAGGAGDTQYF
TRBJ2-4 . TRBV7-2 . TGTGCCAGCAGCTTAGACCGGGGCGCCAAAAACATTCAGTACTTC CASSLDRGAKNIQYF
TRBJ1-3 . TRBV11-1 . TGTGCCAGCAGCTATCGACAGCTCTCTGGAAACACCATATATTTT CASSYRQLSGNTIYF
TRBJ2-5 . TRBV18 . TGTGCCAGCTCACGGGCCCAGGAGGAGACCCAGTACTTC CASSRAQEETQYF
TRBJ2-7 . TRBV5-1 . TGCGCCAGCAGCTTGGCCAAGGGAACCTACGAGCAGTACTTC CASSLAKGTYEQYF
TRBJ2-2 . TRBV5-4 . TGTGCCGTGGGTAGGGGGAGTAACACCGGGGAGCTGTTTTTT CAVGRGSNTGELFF
TRBJ2-1 . TRBV7-9 TRBD1 TGTGCCAGCAGCTTTACACAGGGGAATGAGCAGTTCTTC CASSFTQGNEQFF
TRBJ2-1 . TRBV5-6 . TGTGCCAGCAGCTTGGCCACCGGTGAGCAGTTCTTC CASSLATGEQFF
TRBJ2-5 . TRBV9 . TGTGCCAGCAGCGACTACCAAGAGACCCAGTACTTC CASSDYQETQYF
TRBJ2-7 . TRBV5-1 TRBD1 TGCGCCAGCAGCTTAACAGGGGCCCCCTACGAGCAGTACTTC CASSLTGAPYEQYF
TRBJ1-6 . TRBV30 . TGTGCCTGGGGGGCAAATGGACCCCTCCACTTT CAWGANGPLHF
TRBJ1-1 . TRBV7-9 TRBD1 TGTGCCAGCAGCTTACAAGGGGGCGCATGGACTGAAGCTTTCTTT CASSLQGGAWTEAFF
TRBJ1-3 . TRBV6-5 . TGTGCCAGCAGTTACTCGAGACAGTCCGGAAACACCATATATTTT CASSYSRQSGNTIYF
TRBJ2-5 . TRBV5-1 . TGCGCCAGCAGCCCACAGGGATGGCTGGAAGAGACCCAGTACTTC CASSPQGWLEETQYF
TRBJ2-3 . TRBV27 . TGTGCCACCTCCCGGCAGGGGCAAGGCACAGATACGCAGTATTTT CATSRQGQGTDTQYF
TRBJ2-1 . TRBV27 . TGTGCCAGCAGAAGGGACAATTCCTACTCCTACAATGAGCAGTTCTTC CASRRDNSYSYNEQFF
TRBJ2-5 . TRBV11-2 TRBD1 TGTGCCAGCGGCGGACAGGGGAGGGAGACCCAGTACTTC CASGGQGRETQYF
TRBJ2-1 . TRBV12-5 . TGTGCTAGTGGTACCGGGACCATCTACAATGAGCAGTTCTTC CASGTGTIYNEQFF
TRBJ2-7 . TRBV11-2 . TGTGCCAGCAGCTTATTGGAAACAGCCACCTACGAGCAGTACTTC CASSLLETATYEQYF
TRBJ1-1 . TRBV7-2 . TGTGCCAGCAGCTTAGTCCTCATCGCTGAGGTTGAAGCTTTCTTT CASSLVLIAEVEAFF
TRBJ2-2 once TRBV6-5 TRBD1 TGTGCCAGCAGTTACTTTGGACAGGGGGGGGCCGGGGAGCTGTTTTTT CASSYFGQGGAGELFF
TRBJ1-1 . TRBV9 TRBD1 TGTGCCAGCAGCCCCCGACAGGGGGCGAACACTGAAGCTTTCTTT CASSPRQGANTEAFF
TRBJ2-3 . TRBV11-2 . TGTGCCAGCAGCCCATACACAGATACGCAGTATTTT CASSPYTDTQYF
TRBJ1-6 . TRBV5-6 TRBD1 TGTGCCAGCAGCCTCCGGACAGGAGTAAATTCACCCCTCCACTTT CASSLRTGVNSPLHF
TRBJ1-1 . TRBV29-1 TRBD1 TGCAGCGACTCCAGGGGGCGAACTGAAGCTTTCTTT CSDSRGRTEAFF